The subject of this entry is one T cell receptor beta chain. The use of genomic DNA as template underpinned the TCR beta VDJ and CDR3 profiling. TCRdb passed the reads through MiXCR, listing each CDR3 protein once. This sample has approximately 220,000 distinct CDR3 sequences, with about half found just once. The data stem from a study of CD8+CD57+ T cells in acquired aplastic anemia. Only patients with CD8+CD57+ cell expansion on flow cytometry were chosen for sequencing. Trimming removed 4 bases at V and 3 bases at J, with 10 bases between. The CDR3 is made up of 15 amino acids. Germline CDR1 MNHEY, CDR2 SVGEGT.

The chain is built from TRBV6-2 or TRBV6-3 and TRBJ2-6; a weak D match, TRBD1 (6 bases). Material: sorted CD4+, CD8+, or CD8+CD57+ T cells (not recorded which) from PBMCs. The TCR was taken from a human donor with aplastic anemia. CDR3 sequence (DNA): TGTGCCAGCAGTTTAACAGGGTATGGGGCCAACGTCCTGACTTTC. Translating it yields CASSLTGYGANVLTF.